Listed here is a single T cell receptor (beta chain). Its matching antigen is unknown. The data were produced by immunoSEQ multiplex PCR, yet TCRdb's version contains in-frame clones alone and is incomplete. The sample has roughly 2,500 clones; around 22% are singletons. These data are taken from a study of T cells in localized non-small cell lung cancer. This CDR3 spans 14 amino acids. With 4 bases removed from V and 3 bases from J, the gap between germline ends came to 10 bases. In germline, CDR1 is MNHGY, CDR2 SAAAGT. Study results and caveats: A median of around 58 clones ranked among the top 100 in tumor appeared in adjacent lung. Adjacent uninvolved lung tissue had the highest T cell clonality, exceeding tumor.

The receptor was derived from a woman aged 35-75 years with stage I squamous cell lung carcinoma. V usage is TRBV6-8 and J usage is TRBJ2-1; D is ambiguous. The sequencing here drew on lung tumor tissue, taken before any cancer treatment. The CDR3 sequence: CASSSPLDYNEQFF. The CDR3 bases are TGTGCCAGCAGTTCCCCCCTGGACTACAATGAGCAGTTCTTC.